This TCR beta chain was obtained from a study of tumor-infiltrating lymphocytes in primary liver carcinoma. Trimming left V 2 bases short and J 5 bases short, with 9 bases between. Germline V gene data show CDR1 as MNHNS and CDR2 as SASEGT. The CDR3 length is 13 residues. cDNA specific to TCR beta was made from approximately 0.55 ug of total RNA, with a constant-region primer employed for priming. Each TCR beta library was derived from three nested multiplex PCR rounds that employed slightly modified ARM-PCR. With TRBV1-TRBV30 forward primers and a C-beta reverse primer, the first two PCR rounds were run for approximately 10 cycles each. A single record per CDR3 protein comes from TCRdb applying MiXCR to the multiplex PCR reads. The table records about 200,000 distinct CDR3 sequences, roughly 80% of them present only once. Co-extracted RNA and DNA came from roughly 21-30 mg of unsorted bulk tissue. Viable tumor cells exceeded 75% in all tumor samples.

Material: tumor tissue from primary liver carcinoma. The receptor was derived from a middle-aged man with primary liver carcinoma and hepatitis B virus infection. The rearrangement links TRBV6-1 to TRBJ1-2; D unclear. The DNA of the CDR3 is TGTGCCAGCAGTGAACGGAGCCCGTATGGCTACACCTTC. Translation gives CASSERSPYGYTF.